One and the same sample provided the 8 T cell receptor beta chains below, sequenced in a study of T-cell reconstitution after alpha-beta-depleted transplantation in children. This sample's TCRbeta library carried unique molecular identifier barcodes. One entry per CDR3 protein results from TCRdb running MiXCR on the PCR reads. This sample yields approximately 1,000,000 distinct CDR3 sequences, of which around 30% are seen a single time; roughly 31% belongs to the top ten. This sample comprised PBMCs, mostly from graft donor cells, obtained 360 days after TCRalphabeta/CD19-depleted stem cell transplant. The receptors stem from a boy younger than two who had a stem cell transplant for SCID, so the T cells may come from the graft donor.

The chain uses TRBV24-1 and TRBJ2-3; 8 positions agree with TRBD1. Unmatched junction bases numbered 10, after V lost 4 bases and J lost 2 bases. CDR3 length: 17 amino acids. Germline V CDR1 and CDR2: KGHDR, SFDVKD. Written as DNA, the CDR3 is TGTGCCACCAGTGACCCGACAGGGGCCTTATCCACAGATACGCAGTATTTT. Its protein product is CATSDPTGALSTDTQYF.

The table lists this clonotype with a few counts. CDR3 residues: CASSLQGDYSPLHF. The CDR3 DNA reads TGCGCCAGCAGCTTGCAGGGAGACTATTCACCCCTCCACTTT. The V and J genes are TRBV5-1 and TRBJ1-6; tentative D call: TRBD1 (5 bases). Germline V lookup: CDR1 SGHRS, CDR2 YFSETQ. V was clipped by 1 base and J by 8 bases, with 10 bases between them. The CDR3 runs to 14 residues.

The chain couples TRBV5-1 to TRBJ2-5; a weak D match, TRBD2 (5 bases). Germline assignment: CDR1 SGHRS and CDR2 YFSETQ. V was pared by 3 bases and J by 5 bases, with 17 bases between. The CDR3 totals 15 residues. CDR3 nucleotides: TGCGCCAGCAGCTCCACAGAGCCACCGGGGGAGACCCAGTACTTC. This gives the protein CASSSTEPPGETQYF.

This clonotype occurred a few times. The chain joins TRBV12-3 or TRBV12-4 to TRBJ2-4, with 12 bases that match TRBD2. The CDR3 loop spans 19 amino acids. The junction had 12 bases not matched to a gene; V was cut back by 6 bases and J by 0 bases. CDR3 amino acids: CASRARLAGDPLAKNIQYF. The CDR3 DNA reads as TGTGCCAGCAGGGCCCGACTAGCGGGGGATCCTCTAGCCAAAAACATTCAGTACTTC.

The chain carries TRBV11-2 and TRBJ2-7; perhaps TRBD2 as D (6 bases). Germline CDR1 is SGHAT and CDR2 is FQNNGV. The CDR3 is 18 residues long. Trimming took off 5 bases at V and 3 bases at J, with 26 bases between the two ends. Here the CDR3 DNA reads TGTGCCAGCAGCCTTCTAGCAACTCGGGGGTCAAAAGGCTACGAGCAGTACTTC. Translating it yields CASSLLATRGSKGYEQYF. Full variable domain (remainder filled in from reference TRBV11-2 and TRBJ2-7): EAGVAQSPRYKIIEKRQSVAFWCNPISGHATLYWYQQILGQGPKLLIQFQNNGVVDDSQLPKDRFSAERLKGVDSTLKIQPAKLEDSAVYLCASSLLATRGSKGYEQYFGPGTRLTVT.

The chain links TRBV5-1 to TRBJ2-1; 8 bases agree with TRBD2. This CDR3 is 16 amino acids long. The V segment lost 0 bases and the J segment 3 bases; nucleotides outside the gene matches: 5. Germline lookup yields CDR1 SGHRS and CDR2 YFSETQ. The DNA of the CDR3 is TGCGCCAGCAGCTTGGATATAGCGGGGTACTACAATGAGCAGTTCTTC. Its protein is CASSLDIAGYYNEQFF.

This clonotype turned up a few times. The chain links TRBV29-1 to TRBJ2-1; no clear D gene. The ends were cut back, 4 bases at V and 5 bases at J, with 6 bases in the middle. Germline CDR1 reads SQVTM; CDR2 reads ANQGSEA. This CDR3 comprises 11 residues. The CDR3 DNA reads as TGCAGCGTTGGCGTGAACAATGAGCAGTTCTTC. The encoded protein is CSVGVNNEQFF.

The V and J genes are TRBV10-3 and TRBJ2-3; D call uncertain. This CDR3 has 14 residues. V was clipped by 6 bases and J by 1 base, with 11 bases between them. Germline CDR1 is ENHRY and CDR2 is SYGVKD. The CDR3 DNA follows: TGTGCCATCAGAGGGTGGTCGGGCACAGATACGCAGTATTTT. Encoded protein: CAIRGWSGTDTQYF.